This T cell receptor (beta chain) derives from a study of CD8 T cells in Susac syndrome. The RNA, about 0.45 to 1 ug, was put through reverse transcription using random hexamers. Amplification of TCR beta CDR3 across 54 Vbeta and 13 Jbeta was performed with immunoSEQ multiplex PCR. A single record per CDR3 protein comes from TCRdb applying MiXCR to the immunoSEQ multiplex PCR reads. Among around 300,000 distinct CDR3 sequences listed, about 90% were seen once. There are 15 residues in the CDR3. V was trimmed by 2 bases and J by 2 bases, leaving 7 bases between them. Per germline, CDR1 MNHEY and CDR2 SVGEGT. Stable or active relapsing-remitting multiple sclerosis, untreated and meeting revised McDonald criteria, defined the controls. TEMRA cells underwent FACS enrichment and CD8+ and CD4+ T cells underwent negative isolation.

This chain connects TRBV6-2 or TRBV6-3 to TRBJ2-6; D is perhaps TRBD2 (5 bases). What was sequenced was CD4+ T cells from PBMCs. This receptor was taken from a human donor with multiple sclerosis. Here the CDR3 DNA reads TGTGCCAGCAGTTACGGAGGCGCTGGGGCCAACGTCCTGACTTTC. It translates to CASSYGGAGANVLTF.